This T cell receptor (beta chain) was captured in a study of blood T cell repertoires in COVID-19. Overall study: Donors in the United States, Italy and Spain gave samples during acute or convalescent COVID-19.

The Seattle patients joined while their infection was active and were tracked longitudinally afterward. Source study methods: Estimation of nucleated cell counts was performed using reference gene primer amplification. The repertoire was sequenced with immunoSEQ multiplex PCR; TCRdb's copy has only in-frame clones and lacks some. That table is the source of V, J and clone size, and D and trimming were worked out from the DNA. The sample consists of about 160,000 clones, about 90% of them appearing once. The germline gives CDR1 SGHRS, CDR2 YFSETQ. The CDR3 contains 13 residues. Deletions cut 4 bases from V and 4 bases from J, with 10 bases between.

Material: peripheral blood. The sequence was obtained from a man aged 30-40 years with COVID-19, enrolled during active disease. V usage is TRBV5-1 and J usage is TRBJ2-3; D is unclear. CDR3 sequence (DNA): TGCGCCAGCAGCCGAGAGGTGCCAGATACGCAGTATTTT. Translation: CASSREVPDTQYF.